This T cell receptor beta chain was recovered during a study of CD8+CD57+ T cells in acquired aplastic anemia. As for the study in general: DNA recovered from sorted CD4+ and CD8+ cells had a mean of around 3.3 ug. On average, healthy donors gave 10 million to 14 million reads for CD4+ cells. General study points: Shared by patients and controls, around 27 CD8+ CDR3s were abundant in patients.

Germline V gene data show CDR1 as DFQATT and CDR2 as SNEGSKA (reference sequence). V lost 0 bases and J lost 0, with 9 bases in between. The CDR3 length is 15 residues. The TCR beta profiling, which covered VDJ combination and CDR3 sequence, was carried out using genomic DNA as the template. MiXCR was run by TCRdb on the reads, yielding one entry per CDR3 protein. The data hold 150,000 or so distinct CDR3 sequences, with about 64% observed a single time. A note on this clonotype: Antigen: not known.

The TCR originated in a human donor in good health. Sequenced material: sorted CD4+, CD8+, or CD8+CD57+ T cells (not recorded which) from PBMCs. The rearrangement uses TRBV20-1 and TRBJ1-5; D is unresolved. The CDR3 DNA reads TGCAGTGCTAGAGACAACAGATTTAGCAATCAGCCCCAGCATTTT. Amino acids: CSARDNRFSNQPQHF.